This T cell receptor beta chain was identified in a study of blood T cell repertoires in COVID-19. CDR1 and CDR2 from the germline V gene are MDHEN and SYDVKM. V lost 2 bases to trimming and J lost 5 bases; unmatched junction nucleotides: 5. This CDR3 is built from 15 residues. Measured with immunoSEQ multiplex PCR; TCRdb has only the in-frame clones, and not every one. The repertoire holds about 54,000 clones, around 90% seen once, with approximately 7% in the top ten. The gene calls are TRBV28 and TRBJ1-4; 7 bases align to TRBD1. Sequencing input: peripheral blood. This TCR came from an older woman with active or convalescent COVID-19. The CDR3 sequence is CASSLIGTVNEKLFF. CDR3 in DNA: TGTGCCAGCAGTTTAATCGGGACAGTGAATGAAAAACTGTTTTTT. The whole variable domain, filled in from reference TRBV28 and TRBJ1-4, reads DVKVTQSSRYLVKRTGEKVFLECVQDMDHENMFWYRQDPGLGLRLIYFSYDVKMKEKGDIPEGYSVSREKKERFSLILESASTNQTSMYLCASSLIGTVNEKLFFGSGTQLSVL.